Below, 16 T cell receptor beta chains from the same sample are listed, as sequenced in a study of blood T cells in healthy people across ages. With a J-beta primer mix and a sample-barcoded 5' primer, a second PCR ran roughly 7 to 11 cycles. TCRdb re-called the 5' RACE reads with MiXCR, one entry per CDR3 protein. Among roughly 680,000 distinct CDR3 sequences, 21% were seen once, and the ten largest hold under 4%. Sequencing was carried out using blood. The receptors here all came from a man between 65 and 80 years old in good health.

The chain has TRBV11-2 and TRBJ1-1; D remains ambiguous. The length of the CDR3 is 13 residues. The V end lost 0 bases, the J end lost 9 bases, and 11 bases lay between the germline ends. Germline CDR1 SGHAT, CDR2 FQNNGV. The CDR3 sequence is CASSLDLNSQAFF. CDR3 coding DNA: TGTGCCAGCAGCTTAGATCTTAACAGTCAAGCTTTCTTT. The whole variable domain, filled in from reference TRBV11-2 and TRBJ1-1, reads EAGVAQSPRYKIIEKRQSVAFWCNPISGHATLYWYQQILGQGPKLLIQFQNNGVVDDSQLPKDRFSAERLKGVDSTLKIQPAKLEDSAVYLCASSLDLNSQAFFGQGTRLTVV.

This clonotype was counted many times. CDR3 loop: CASSPASSSYEQYF. As DNA, the CDR3 is TGTGCCAGCTCACCAGCAAGTTCTTCCTACGAGCAGTACTTC. The V call is TRBV18, the J call TRBJ2-7, with D hard to call. V was shortened by 2 bases and J by 1 base, with 9 bases between the two germline ends. The CDR3 spans 14 residues. Per the germline V gene, CDR1 is KGHSH and CDR2 is LQKENI.

This clonotype was recorded a few times. The rearrangement uses TRBV20-1 and TRBJ2-5; TRBD2 matches at 7 bases. The CDR3 is 15 amino acids. V lost 0 bases to trimming and J lost 1 base; unmatched junction nucleotides: 5. Germline V gene sequence: CDR1 DFQATT, CDR2 SNEGSKA (reference sequence). In DNA, the CDR3 is TGCAGTGCTAGAGATCCCCTAGCGGTCCAAGAGACCCAGTACTTC. It codes for CSARDPLAVQETQYF.

This clonotype was counted a few times. The chain combines TRBV7-9 with TRBJ2-5, with 9 nucleotides matching TRBD2. This CDR3 region has 18 residues. CDR1 SEHNR and CDR2 FQNEAQ come from the germline V gene (reference sequence). V shed 3 bases, J shed 0 bases, and the junction held 11 bases outside the gene matches. The CDR3 bases are TGTGCCAGCAGCTTCGGGGTTAGCGGGAGTCCGTACCAAGAGACCCAGTACTTC. Translation gives CASSFGVSGSPYQETQYF. The variable domain in full, with the rest retrieved from reference TRBV7-9 and TRBJ2-5, is DTGVSQNPRHKITKRGQNVTFRCDPISEHNRLYWYRQTLGQGPEFLTYFQNEAQLEKSRLLSDRFSAERPKGSFSTLEIQRTEQGDSAMYLCASSFGVSGSPYQETQYFGPGTRLLVL.

The chain carries TRBV5-1 and TRBJ2-7, with 10 bases fitting TRBD2. From germline, CDR1 is SGHRS and CDR2 YFSETQ. CDR3 size: 16 residues. V shed 0 bases and J 1 base; nucleotides not matched to a gene: 4. CDR3 DNA sequence: TGCGCCAGCAGCTTGGTGGGGACTAGCGATTCCTACGAGCAGTACTTC. Amino acid sequence: CASSLVGTSDSYEQYF.

This clonotype was observed a few times. The chain is built from TRBV4-3 and TRBJ2-1; D is uncertain. CDR3 length: 17 residues. Between the trimmed V and J ends, which lost 0 bases and 0 bases, there was a span of 12 bases. CDR1 and CDR2 (germline): LGHNA, YSLEER. The CDR3 DNA follows: TGCGCCAGCAGCCAAGAAGGCGGTGCGAGCTCCTACAATGAGCAGTTCTTC. This gives the protein CASSQEGGASSYNEQFF.

This clonotype was detected ten times or more. This chain joins TRBV7-9 and TRBJ1-1; possible D gene TRBD1, 5 bases. In germline, CDR1 is SEHNR, CDR2 FQNEAQ (reference sequence). With 5 bases removed from V and 0 bases from J, the gap between germline ends came to 16 bases. This CDR3 region has 16 residues. This CDR3 is CASSPGTTNLNTEAFF. CDR3 DNA sequence: TGTGCCAGCAGCCCCGGGACCACCAATCTGAACACTGAAGCTTTCTTT. Full variable domain (outside the CDR3, taken from reference TRBV7-9 and TRBJ1-1): DTGVSQNPRHKITKRGQNVTFRCDPISEHNRLYWYRQTLGQGPEFLTYFQNEAQLEKSRLLSDRFSAERPKGSFSTLEIQRTEQGDSAMYLCASSPGTTNLNTEAFFGQGTRLTVV.

V and J are TRBV2 and TRBJ2-5, with D hard to call. The J call may be mistaken, given a closer DNA end match to TRBJ2-1. CDR1 SNHLY and CDR2 FYNNEI come from the germline V gene. This CDR3 has 12 amino acids. This chain's CDR3 is CASTLHNNEQFF. CDR3 in DNA: TGTGCCAGCACTCTACACAACAATGAGCAGTTCTTC.

CDR3 in amino acids: CSAAGSLGEQYF. The DNA of the CDR3 is TGCAGTGCGGCCGGGTCGTTGGGCGAGCAGTACTTC. The V and J genes are TRBV20-1 and TRBJ2-1; the D is unclear. TRBJ2-7 explains the end of the DNA better; the J call may be wrong. The CDR3 loop spans 12 amino acids. The V gene's germline CDR1 is DFQATT and CDR2 SNEGSKA (reference sequence).

V usage is TRBV9 and J usage is TRBJ2-3; 8 positions agree with TRBD1. From germline, CDR1 is SGDLS and CDR2 YYNGEE. Trimming took 2 bases from V and 6 from J; bases not matched to a gene: 11. The CDR3 is 16 residues long. The CDR3 spells CASSVGQGQLRDTQYF. DNA of the CDR3: TGTGCCAGCAGCGTTGGACAGGGACAGTTGAGGGATACGCAGTATTTT.

CDR3: CSARDGGTSVLAKNIQYF. CDR3 nucleotides: TGCAGTGCTAGAGATGGAGGGACTAGCGTATTAGCCAAAAACATTCAGTACTTC. The chain is built from TRBV20-1 and TRBJ2-4; 10 bases match TRBD2. Germline CDR1 reads DFQATT; CDR2 reads SNEGSKA (reference sequence). CDR3 size: 18 residues. V gave up 0 bases and J gave up 0 bases; unmatched junction bases: 8.

This clonotype was found a few times. The V gene is TRBV9, the J gene TRBJ2-6, with 9 nucleotides matching TRBD2. The CDR3 spans 17 residues. Looked up from germline, CDR1 is SGDLS and CDR2 is YYNGEE. After removal of 4 bases from V and 2 bases from J, the junction contained 7 bases not matched to a gene. CDR3 bases: TGTGCCAGCAGCCCCATAGCGGGAGTTCCTGGGGCCAACGTCCTGACTTTC. Protein: CASSPIAGVPGANVLTF.

CDR3 DNA: TGTGCCAGCAGTGTCCGGAGGGGTGGCACAGATACGCAGTATTTT. Amino acid sequence: CASSVRRGGTDTQYF. The rearrangement uses TRBV6-1 and TRBJ2-3, with D possibly TRBD2 on 6 matching bases. V shed 4 bases and J shed 1 base, with 12 bases lying between them. CDR1 and CDR2 (germline): MNHNS, SASEGT. CDR3 size: 15 residues.

The rearrangement links TRBV21-1 to TRBJ2-7; the D call in the table, TRBD1, was not verified against the DNA. TRBV21-1 counts as a pseudogene. The CDR3 totals 15 residues. The CDR3 protein is CASSKRDSRLYEQYF. The DNA of the CDR3 is TGTGCCAGCAGCAAAAGGGACAGCAGGCTCTACGAGCAGTACTTC.

The chain combines TRBV20-1 with TRBJ2-3, with D perhaps TRBD2 (6 bases). Trimming left V 3 bases short and J 2 bases short, with 9 bases between. The CDR3 sequence is 13 residues long. The germline V gene encodes CDR1 DFQATT and CDR2 SNEGSKA (reference sequence). CDR3 coding DNA: TGCAGTGCTAGCGGGACTTACACAGATACGCAGTATTTT. Protein sequence: CSASGTYTDTQYF.

V is TRBV6-2 or TRBV6-3 and J is TRBJ2-5; D may correspond to TRBD1 or TRBD2 (5 bases each). The J call may be wrong; the DNA end is better matched by TRBJ2-1. The germline V gene has CDR1 MNHEY and CDR2 SVGEGT. This CDR3 spans 15 amino acids. CDR3 in amino acids: CASRFRDLALNEQFF. CDR3 coding DNA: TGTGCCAGCAGATTCCGGGACCTTGCTTTGAATGAGCAGTTCTTC.